The 21 T cell receptor beta chains presented below share a single source sample, sequenced in a study of OX40 agonist ivuxolimab in advanced cancers. TCRdb's copy holds only in-frame clones and misses some; the assay was immunoSEQ multiplex PCR. This sample yields 65,000 to 80,000 clones, of which about 86% are seen a single time; 1.9% belongs to the top ten. Source: CD4+ or CD8+ T cells sorted from blood, taken in a trial of the OX40 agonist ivuxolimab. Source of these receptors: an adult with an advanced solid tumor such as melanoma, head and neck, liver or kidney cancer.

The chain combines TRBV14 with TRBJ2-5; 15 nucleotides match TRBD2. The germline gives CDR1 SGHDN, CDR2 FVKESK. Losses at the gene ends were 4 bases for V and 4 bases for J; bases not matched to a gene: 1. The CDR3 has 15 amino acids. DNA for the CDR3: TGTGCCAGCAGCCCGGGACTAGCGGGAGGAGAGACCCAGTACTTC. Amino acid sequence: CASSPGLAGGETQYF.

V gene TRBV5-6 combines with J gene TRBJ2-5, with D maybe TRBD1 (5 bases). CDR1 SGHDT and CDR2 YYEEEE come from the germline V gene. The ends were cut back, 1 base at V and 5 bases at J, with 12 bases in the middle. The length of the CDR3 is 14 residues. CDR3 nucleotide sequence: TGTGCCAGCAGCTTGAGGGGCAACGGGGAGACCCAGTACTTC. Its translation: CASSLRGNGETQYF.

The chain recombines TRBV7-2 with TRBJ2-7, with D perhaps TRBD1 (5 bases). V was trimmed by 4 bases and J by 2 bases, leaving 15 bases between them. This CDR3 has 15 amino acids. Germline loops: CDR1 SGHTA, CDR2 FQGNSA. The CDR3 sequence is CASSYDRRSAYEQYF. CDR3 coding DNA: TGTGCCAGCAGCTATGACAGACGCAGCGCCTACGAGCAGTACTTC.

The chain recombines TRBV28 with TRBJ1-2, with D unclear. The CDR3 is 13 amino acids. Germline V CDR1 and CDR2: MDHEN, SYDVKM. V was clipped by 5 bases and J by 4 bases, with 11 bases between them. This chain's CDR3 is CASSTPALYGYTF. The CDR3, as DNA: TGTGCCAGCAGTACCCCCGCACTCTATGGCTACACCTTC.

V gene TRBV28 combines with J gene TRBJ1-1, with 8 bases fitting TRBD1. The CDR3 loop spans 13 amino acids. Germline assignment: CDR1 MDHEN and CDR2 SYDVKM. V gave up 6 bases and J gave up 5 bases; unmatched junction bases: 5. The CDR3 DNA follows: TGTGCCAGCAGAACAGGGGGTTGGACTGAAGCTTTCTTT. Residues: CASRTGGWTEAFF.

This clone was seen more than once but under ten times. The CDR3 region has the DNA TGTGCCAGCAGCCCGATACCGGCCACTGAAGCTTTCTTT. Its protein is CASSPIPATEAFF. The chain joins TRBV9 to TRBJ1-1; D not resolved. The V gene's germline CDR1 is SGDLS and CDR2 YYNGEE. V lost 4 bases to trimming and J lost 4 bases, with 11 bases between them. The CDR3 spans 13 residues.

This chain connects TRBV18 to TRBJ2-1; D may be TRBD1 (6 bases). Germline-derived CDR1 and CDR2 are KGHSH and LQKENI. The CDR3 runs to 15 residues. V lost 8 bases, J lost 0 bases, and 14 bases lay in between. In nucleotides, the CDR3 is TGTGCCAGCACTGACAGGCCGGGCTCCTACAATGAGCAGTTCTTC. Its protein is CASTDRPGSYNEQFF. Full variable domain (missing parts from reference TRBV18 and TRBJ2-1): NAGVMQNPRHLVRRRGQEARLRCSPMKGHSHVYWYRQLPEEGLKFMVYLQKENIIDESGMPKERFSAEFPKEGPSILRIQQVVRGDSAAYFCASTDRPGSYNEQFFGPGTRLTVL.

The rearrangement joins TRBV19 to TRBJ1-4; a weak D match, TRBD1 (5 bases). Germline V gene sequence: CDR1 LNHDA, CDR2 SQIVND (reference sequence). Trimming took 3 bases from V and 8 from J, leaving 19 bases between them. The CDR3 is 16 residues long. CDR3 in DNA: TGTGCCAGTAGTATCGAGGGACCCCTCTTGGGGGAAAAACTGTTTTTT. This translates into CASSIEGPLLGEKLFF. The full variable domain, rest sourced from reference TRBV19 and TRBJ1-4, is DGGITQSPKYLFRKEGQNVTLSCEQNLNHDAMYWYRQDPGQGLRLIYYSQIVNDFQKGDIAEGYSVSREKKESFPLTVTSAQKNPTAFYLCASSIEGPLLGEKLFFGSGTQLSVL.

V usage is TRBV4-1 and J usage is TRBJ2-1; the D gene could be TRBD1 or TRBD2 (5 bases each). V was pared by 5 bases and J by 7 bases, with 24 bases between. The germline V gene has CDR1 MGHRA and CDR2 YSYEKL. The CDR3 covers 17 residues. The CDR3 sequence: CASSAMGEGTKRNEQFF. The CDR3, as DNA: TGCGCCAGCAGCGCGATGGGTGAGGGGACCAAAAGGAATGAGCAGTTCTTC.

The rearrangement joins TRBV7-2 to TRBJ2-3, with 7 bases fitting TRBD1. The junction had 4 bases not matched to a gene; V was cut back by 5 bases and J by 2 bases. Germline assignment: CDR1 SGHTA and CDR2 FQGNSA. The CDR3 covers 14 residues. The CDR3 is CASSQDRFTDTQYF. The CDR3 nucleotides read TGTGCCAGCAGCCAGGACAGGTTCACAGATACGCAGTATTTT.

This chain joins TRBV6-5 and TRBJ1-6; D may be TRBD1 (6 bases). This CDR3 is 14 amino acids long. V gave up 6 bases and J gave up 7 bases, with 13 bases separating them. In germline, CDR1 is MNHEY, CDR2 SVGAGI. The CDR3 loop is CASRAGEWNSPLHF. The CDR3 DNA follows: TGTGCCAGCAGGGCAGGGGAATGGAATTCACCCCTCCACTTT.

This rearrangement joins TRBV4-2 to TRBJ2-3; 11 nucleotides line up with TRBD2. V gave up 4 bases and J gave up 3 bases; unmatched junction bases: 9. CDR3 length: 17 residues. Germline-derived CDR1 and CDR2 are LGHNA and YNFKEQ. This CDR3 reads CASSPGGSGRGTDTQYF. CDR3 bases: TGTGCCAGCAGCCCGGGGGGTAGCGGGAGGGGAACAGATACGCAGTATTTT.

This rearrangement joins TRBV9 to TRBJ1-2; tentatively, D is TRBD1 (5 bases). The CDR3 runs to 13 residues. The ends were cut back, 0 bases at V and 7 bases at J, with 10 bases in the middle. Germline-derived CDR1 and CDR2 are SGDLS and YYNGEE. The CDR3 is CASSVEGRSGYTF. The DNA of the CDR3 is TGTGCCAGCAGCGTAGAGGGGAGGAGTGGCTACACCTTC.

V usage is TRBV2 and J usage is TRBJ2-1; no definite D call. Trimming stripped 3 bases from V and 8 bases from J, with 11 bases between. This CDR3 has 13 amino acids. Germline V gene sequence: CDR1 SNHLY, CDR2 FYNNEI. For the CDR3, the DNA is TGTGCCAGCAGTGATGGAGCGAGGTATGAGCAGTTCTTC. As protein: CASSDGARYEQFF. Filled out from reference TRBV2 and TRBJ2-1, the complete variable domain reads EPEVTQTPSHQVTQMGQEVILRCVPISNHLYFYWYRQILGQKVEFLVSFYNNEISEKSEIFDDQFSVERPDGSNFTLKIRSTKLEDSAMYFCASSDGARYEQFFGPGTRLTVL.

The J gene is TRBJ2-5, the V gene TRBV27, with unresolved D. The V end was cut by 3 bases, the J end by 0 bases, with 8 bases between. Germline V CDR1 and CDR2: MNHEY, SMNVEV (reference sequence). The CDR3 has 14 amino acids. CDR3 coding DNA: TGTGCCAGCAGTTTCGGCAGATACCAAGAGACCCAGTACTTC. This translates into CASSFGRYQETQYF.

This clone was observed a handful of times. V and J are TRBV30 and TRBJ2-7; D not certain. V was clipped by 3 bases and J by 6 bases, with 12 bases between them. Germline CDR1 and CDR2: GTSNPN and SVGIG (reference sequence). This CDR3 is 12 amino acids long. The DNA of the CDR3 is TGTGCCTGGAGCCTAGGGTCTTCCGAGCAGTACTTC. This codes for CAWSLGSSEQYF.

V is TRBV6-5 and J is TRBJ1-2, with a tentative D call TRBD1 (6 bases). This CDR3 region has 13 residues. The germline V gene encodes CDR1 MNHEY and CDR2 SVGAGI. V was pared by 3 bases and J by 4 bases, with 9 bases between. This chain's CDR3 is CASSYLDSYGYTF. The CDR3 coding sequence is TGTGCCAGCAGTTATCTGGACAGCTATGGCTACACCTTC.

Turning to this clone: Within the sample, other DNA sequences also encode this same CDR3. CDR3 coding DNA: TGTGCCAGCAGCTTAGCTTCCAGGGCTGGGGCCAACGTCCTGACTTTC. It specifies CASSLASRAGANVLTF. The chain combines TRBV7-2 with TRBJ2-6; possible D gene TRBD1, 5 bases. V dropped 0 bases and J dropped 2 bases, with 8 bases sitting between them. CDR1 and CDR2 (germline): SGHTA, FQGNSA. This CDR3 is 16 amino acids long.

The CDR3 DNA is TGCGCCAGCAGCCAAGGTCAGGGGGCGTTCACTGAAGCTTTCTTT. Translation gives CASSQGQGAFTEAFF. J is TRBJ1-1 and V is TRBV4-3; 8 bases map to TRBD1. This CDR3 comprises 15 residues. V lost 1 base and J lost 4; bases outside the gene matches: 5. Germline values: CDR1 LGHNA, CDR2 YSLEER.

The CDR3 DNA is TGTGCCAGCAGTGAAGACAGGGGGGACTATGGCTACACCTTC. This gives the protein CASSEDRGDYGYTF. The chain couples TRBV25-1 to TRBJ1-2, with 9 bases that match TRBD1. Germline CDR1 is MGHDK and CDR2 is SYGVNS. The V gene end was trimmed by 2 bases and the J gene end by 3 bases; junction bases not matched to a gene: 1. CDR3 length equals 14 residues.

The genes are TRBV4-3 and TRBJ1-4; no clear D gene. V dropped 1 base and J dropped 8 bases, with 20 bases sitting between them. The CDR3 is made up of 17 amino acids. The germline V gene has CDR1 LGHNA and CDR2 YSLEER. CDR3 residues: CASSQADGELLKEKLFF. CDR3 sequence (DNA): TGCGCCAGCAGCCAAGCGGATGGGGAACTTCTTAAGGAAAAACTGTTTTTT.